This entry concerns a single T cell receptor beta chain. No antigen is known for it. Per-base quality was not reported, and no clone a single base away is much larger than it. For every bulk PBMC sample, a fixed 350 ng of DNA was loaded. The immunoSEQ TCRb Assay kit was used according to manufacturer instructions to amplify TCR beta CDR3 sequences from genomic DNA. The KAPA Library Quantification Kit for Illumina platforms was used to quantify pooled libraries by qPCR. Pooled libraries were clustered at about 0.6-1.2 pM and sequenced on an Illumina NextSeq 500. The original methods were these. TCR data were analyzed with immunoSEQ ANALYZER and the R LymphoSeq package. A rearrangement efficiency score was calculated as productive divided by the sum of productive and non-productive CDR3 sequences. Clonality was assessed using the Gini coefficient and diversity using the Renyi index at alpha=1, with pairwise comparisons between timepoints within each patient. In LymphoSeq, clonal relatedness was computed using an edit distance of 3, and repertoire similarity was computed using the Bhattacharyya coefficient. To classify response, a linear discriminant analysis based on week-3 changes in clonality and diversity was built using the R MASS and caret packages. This immuneACCESS table, as held by TCRdb, lists in-frame sequences with V and J called but not all clones. Of the missing ones, under half trace to an unresolved V gene in checked studies; the others have no known cause. V and J calls and clone size are as listed in that table; D and trimming were resolved from the DNA. For this sample there are over 14,000 clones; 85% to 90% appear just once. The ten largest make up about 4.2% of the sample.

The time point label on this specimen signifies: pre-treatment baseline. Blood was sampled before treatment (T0) and at week 3 (W3), after the first cycle of checkpoint blockade. Except for a couple of patients with rapid clinical progression, response was assessed 12 weeks after the first infusion by RECIST 1.1; disease control meant complete response, partial response or stable disease. Patients with prior systemic cancer treatment, concomitant immunosuppressant therapy or synchronous other active malignancies were excluded. Both bulk PBMC and plasma cell-free DNA were sequenced for TCR beta so that circulating cells and T cell turnover could be tracked. Lymphoprep and SepMate tubes were used to isolate PBMC from blood, and red cell lysis was then performed. QIAamp DNA Blood Mini kits were used to extract DNA from PBMC and from sorted T cell subsets. The entry originates in a study of blood T cell dynamics during melanoma immunotherapy (dated by TCRdb to about 2020). General notes on the study: Patients had metastatic melanoma and received first-line pembrolizumab or nivolumab plus ipilimumab as standard of care in the United Kingdom. To find early correlates of response, the study profiled the peripheral T cell receptor repertoires of patients with metastatic melanoma both before and after one cycle of checkpoint inhibitor therapy. The training cohort consisted of consecutive patients, while an additional independent group of patients from the same centre was pooled to form an external validation set.

Here is what the overall study found, with its caveats: Patients who later achieved disease control showed a bifurcated PBMC repertoire reorganization at W3, with increased clonality or increased diversity, unlike progressors. The relatively small sample size was acknowledged as potentially limiting generalization of the results. The study was unable to establish whether the T cell clones driving the repertoire changes were melanoma-specific or instead reflected general immune activation.

For CDR1 and CDR2, the germline V gene (reference sequence) lists SEHNR and FQNEAQ. From the cysteine through the phenylalanine, the CDR3 covers 15 amino acids. The only DNA kept is the CDR3, 45 bases in frame from the first base. A distance of 19 bases separates the germline ends of V and J, which lose 5 bases and 8 bases respectively. The input for sequencing was blood, taken from a patient treated with checkpoint blockade. This sequence originates from a human donor with melanoma. The V and J genes are TRBV7-9 and TRBJ2-1, and perhaps TRBD2 as D gene, on 6 matching bases. The sequenced DNA: TGTGCCAGCAGCCAAGGGAGGCCTGAGGCCCATGAGCAGTTCTTC. Translation gives CASSQGRPEAHEQFF.